This T cell receptor (beta chain) originates from a study of blood T cell repertoires in COVID-19. TCRdb's copy holds only in-frame clones and misses some; the assay was immunoSEQ multiplex PCR. The sample carries approximately 97,000 clones, around 73% recorded once. This clone has a handful of counts. V trimming: 4 bases; J trimming: 2 bases; junction bases outside the gene matches: 8. The CDR3 loop spans 16 amino acids. Germline assignment: CDR1 LNHDA and CDR2 SQIVND (reference sequence). Material: peripheral blood. The sequence came from a man aged 60 to 75 with active or convalescent COVID-19. This chain connects TRBV19 to TRBJ2-7; TRBD2 matches 10 bases. The CDR3 nucleotides read TGTGCCAGTAGTAGAGAAGCGGGAGGGCGCCCCTACGAGCAGTACTTC. The encoded protein is CASSREAGGRPYEQYF. Combining the CDR3 with reference TRBV19 and TRBJ2-7 gives the whole variable domain DGGITQSPKYLFRKEGQNVTLSCEQNLNHDAMYWYRQDPGQGLRLIYYSQIVNDFQKGDIAEGYSVSREKKESFPLTVTSAQKNPTAFYLCASSREAGGRPYEQYFGPGTRLTVT.